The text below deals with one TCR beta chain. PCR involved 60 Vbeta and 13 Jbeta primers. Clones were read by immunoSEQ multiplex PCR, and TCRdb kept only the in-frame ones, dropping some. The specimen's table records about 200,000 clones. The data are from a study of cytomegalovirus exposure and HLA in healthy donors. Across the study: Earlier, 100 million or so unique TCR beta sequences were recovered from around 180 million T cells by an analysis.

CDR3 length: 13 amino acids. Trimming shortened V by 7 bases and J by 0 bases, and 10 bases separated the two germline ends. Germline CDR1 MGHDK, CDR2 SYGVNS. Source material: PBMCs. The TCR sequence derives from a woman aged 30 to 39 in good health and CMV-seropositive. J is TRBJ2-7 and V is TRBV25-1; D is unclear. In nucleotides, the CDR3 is TGTGCCAGCACCCCGCGGAGCTCCTACGAGCAGTACTTC. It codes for CASTPRSSYEQYF.